This passage covers 20 T cell receptor beta chains from one sample sequenced in a study of blood T cell repertoires in COVID-19. The method was immunoSEQ multiplex PCR; TCRdb's version includes in-frame clones alone and lacks a portion of them. Among just over 95,000 clones listed, 90% were seen once. The sample was peripheral blood. The source is a man in his fifties or sixties with acute or convalescent COVID-19.

This clone was recorded only once. V gene TRBV27 combines with J gene TRBJ1-2; tentatively, D is TRBD1 (6 bases). Deletions cut 5 bases from V and 7 bases from J, with 23 bases between. This CDR3 is 16 amino acids long. From germline, CDR1 is MNHEY and CDR2 SMNVEV (reference sequence). CDR3 loop: CASSNRARLLRTGYTF. DNA for the CDR3: TGTGCCAGCAGTAACAGGGCCCGCCTACTAAGGACTGGCTACACCTTC.

The chain employs TRBV25-1 and TRBJ2-2, with a tentative D call TRBD2 (6 bases). The CDR3 is 16 residues long. The V and J ends lost 4 bases and 3 bases respectively, with 15 bases between them. Per the germline V gene, CDR1 is MGHDK and CDR2 is SYGVNS. The CDR3 coding sequence is TGTGCCAGCAGTGCCCCGGAGGGGTTGGACACCGGGGAGCTGTTTTTT. As protein: CASSAPEGLDTGELFF.

The chain has TRBV9 and TRBJ1-4; D may be TRBD1 (6 bases). This CDR3 has 15 amino acids. The ends were cut back, 4 bases at V and 7 bases at J, with 17 bases in the middle. Germline values: CDR1 SGDLS, CDR2 YYNGEE. The CDR3 loop is CASSPTQGRGEKLFF. CDR3 in DNA: TGTGCCAGCAGCCCGACACAGGGTCGGGGTGAAAAACTGTTTTTT.

The chain couples TRBV5-4 to TRBJ1-6; 7 bases are a match to TRBD1. Germline V CDR1 and CDR2: SGHNT, YYREEE (reference sequence). Trimming cost V 0 bases and J 6 bases; bases outside gene matches: 6. The length of the CDR3 is 16 residues. In nucleotides, the CDR3 is TGTGCCAGCAGCTTGGTCAGGGGGATCGGTAATTCACCCCTCCACTTT. This sequence encodes CASSLVRGIGNSPLHF.

The V gene is TRBV7-9, the J gene TRBJ1-2; no firm D call. The CDR3 loop spans 9 amino acids. V was clipped by 11 bases and J by 6 bases, with 7 bases between them. Germline CDR1 SEHNR, CDR2 FQNEAQ (reference sequence). Written as DNA, the CDR3 is TGTGCCGACGAGGATGGCTACACCTTC. This encodes CADEDGYTF.

The chain uses TRBV11-2 and TRBJ2-3, with 8 positions matching TRBD2. Germline assignment: CDR1 SGHAT and CDR2 FQNNGV. V shed 1 base, J shed 11 bases, and the junction held 5 bases outside the gene matches. CDR3 length: 13 amino acids. CDR3 in amino acids: CASSLAGGRVQYF. The DNA of the CDR3 is TGTGCCAGCAGCTTAGCGGGGGGGCGGGTGCAGTATTTT.

The chain uses TRBV3-1 (or the pseudogene TRBV3-2) and TRBJ1-1; a weak D match, TRBD1 (5 bases). The CDR3 is 15 residues long. Trimming stripped 3 bases from V and 5 bases from J, with 16 bases between. Per germline, CDR1 LGHDT and CDR2 YNNKEL (reference sequence). CDR3 region: CASSHRVGAGTEAFF. CDR3 coding DNA: TGTGCCAGCAGCCACCGCGTAGGGGCAGGTACTGAAGCTTTCTTT.

The V gene is TRBV15, the J gene TRBJ2-7; a possible D gene is TRBD1 (6 bases). V gave up 4 bases and J gave up 3 bases, with 10 bases separating them. Germline assignment: CDR1 LNHNV and CDR2 YYDKDF (reference sequence). The CDR3 loop spans 13 amino acids. Written as DNA, the CDR3 is TGTGCCACCAGCAAAATACAGGGCTACGAGCAGTACTTC. This translates into CATSKIQGYEQYF.

V is TRBV5-4 and J is TRBJ2-5; TRBD2 matches at 16 bases. The CDR3 spans 19 residues. The ends lost 4 bases at V and 2 bases at J; junction bases unmatched: 11. Germline V gene lookup returns CDR1 SGHNT and CDR2 YYREEE (reference sequence). The CDR3: CASSRIGTSGGASQETQYF. Written as DNA, the CDR3 is TGTGCCAGCAGCCGAATAGGGACTAGCGGGGGGGCCTCGCAAGAGACCCAGTACTTC.

The genes are TRBV6-5 and TRBJ1-2, with 8 bases fitting TRBD1. The CDR3 runs to 13 residues. Germline trimming cut 4 bases from V and 8 bases from J; bases unmatched to any gene: 6. CDR1 is MNHEY, CDR2 SVGAGI, per germline. CDR3: CASSWETGVGYTF. CDR3 coding DNA: TGTGCCAGCAGTTGGGAGACAGGGGTAGGCTACACCTTC.

The chain has TRBV7-2 and TRBJ2-7, with 7 nucleotides matching TRBD2. Losses at the gene ends were 6 bases for V and 5 bases for J; bases not matched to a gene: 7. Looked up from germline, CDR1 is SGHTA and CDR2 is FQGNSA. The CDR3 extends over 13 amino acids. The CDR3 DNA reads as TGTGCCAGCAGTCCACCCCGGGAGGACGAGCAGTACTTC. The encoded protein is CASSPPREDEQYF.

J is TRBJ1-5 and V is TRBV7-2; D perhaps matches TRBD1 (5 bases). The V gene lost 3 bases and the J gene lost 4 bases, with 16 bases spanning the gap. Germline V gene data show CDR1 as SGHTA and CDR2 as FQGNSA. CDR3 length: 16 residues. CDR3 in amino acids: CASSFTGVLGNQPQHF. CDR3 DNA: TGTGCCAGCAGCTTCACGGGGGTCCTAGGGAATCAGCCCCAGCATTTT.

This chain connects TRBV3-1 (or the pseudogene TRBV3-2) to TRBJ1-1; 10 bases align to TRBD1. Losses at the gene ends were 4 bases for V and 5 bases for J; bases not matched to a gene: 7. CDR1 and CDR2 from the germline V gene are LGHDT and YNNKEL (reference sequence). CDR3 length: 15 amino acids. CDR3 in amino acids: CASSLSRDRGTEAFF. The DNA of the CDR3 is TGTGCCAGCAGCCTCTCCCGGGACAGGGGTACTGAAGCTTTCTTT.

The chain uses TRBV28 and TRBJ1-4; no clear D gene. This CDR3 has 13 amino acids. In germline, CDR1 is MDHEN, CDR2 SYDVKM. The germline V and J ends were trimmed by 5 bases and 7 bases, with 11 bases remaining between them. In DNA, the CDR3 is TGTGCCAGCAGTATACCCGGAGGTGAAAAACTGTTTTTT. This sequence encodes CASSIPGGEKLFF.

In its sample, this clone was seen once. The V gene is TRBV6-6, the J gene TRBJ1-1, with D hard to call. Per the germline V gene, CDR1 is MNHNY and CDR2 is SVGAGI (reference sequence). Trimming stripped 2 bases from V and 7 bases from J, with 11 bases between. The CDR3 spans 13 residues. Here the CDR3 reads CASSYRRSNEAFF. CDR3 bases: TGTGCCAGCAGTTACCGACGGAGCAATGAAGCTTTCTTT.

This chain connects TRBV6-1 to TRBJ2-6; D remains ambiguous. This CDR3 comprises 16 residues. V gave up 4 bases and J gave up 0 bases, with 10 bases separating them. CDR1 and CDR2 from the germline V gene are MNHNS and SASEGT. Here the CDR3 DNA reads TGTGCCAGCAGTGTCGCCCCGAGCTCTGGGGCCAACGTCCTGACTTTC. This sequence encodes CASSVAPSSGANVLTF.

The V gene is TRBV12-3 or TRBV12-4, the J gene TRBJ1-2; D uncertain. V lost 1 base and J 8 bases, leaving 11 bases between the germline ends. The CDR3 is made up of 13 amino acids. The CDR3 bases are TGTGCCAGCAGTTTAGTACGGGAGAGGGGCTACACCTTC. Translation: CASSLVRERGYTF.

The rearrangement uses TRBV18 and TRBJ2-5; D call uncertain. V lost 3 bases and J lost 1, with 6 bases in between. The CDR3 is made up of 13 amino acids. Germline V gene sequence: CDR1 KGHSH, CDR2 LQKENI. CDR3 in amino acids: CASSPPVQETQYF. The CDR3 DNA reads as TGTGCCAGCTCACCGCCAGTCCAAGAGACCCAGTACTTC.

This rearrangement joins TRBV6-5 to TRBJ1-5; tentatively, D is TRBD1 (5 bases). The germline CDR1 and CDR2 sequences are MNHEY and SVGAGI. The CDR3 contains 14 residues. The V end was cut by 5 bases, the J end by 9 bases, with 17 bases between. The DNA for the CDR3 is TGTGCCAGCAGTAGGGGTCGGGGGAGCCTGCCCCAGCATTTT. Its protein product is CASSRGRGSLPQHF.

The chain couples TRBV3-1 (or the pseudogene TRBV3-2) to TRBJ2-2, with a possible D match to TRBD1 (6 bases). This CDR3 spans 14 amino acids. In germline, CDR1 is LGHDT, CDR2 YNNKEL (reference sequence). The germline V and J ends were trimmed by 6 bases and 1 base, with 9 bases remaining between them. In nucleotides, the CDR3 is TGTGCCAGCAGTCGACAGGAGAACACCGGGGAGCTGTTTTTT. This encodes CASSRQENTGELFF.